Given below is one T cell receptor beta chain in context. Its antigen remains unidentified. The data originate from a study of cytomegalovirus exposure and HLA in healthy donors (dated by TCRdb to the late 2010s). Context from the whole study: An earlier analysis of several hundred of the donors reported 276 Gb of sequence data and 100 million to 120 million unique TCR beta sequences obtained from some 200 million T cells. An earlier analysis of several hundred of the donors used high-throughput TCR beta sequencing to judge whether each TCR beta V gene segment behaved as functional or pseudogenic. An early release that covered some 640 HLA-typed donors contained approximately 300 gigabases of sequencing data and 80 million or so unique TCR sequences. High-throughput TCR immunosequencing, statistical association of individual TCRs with disease status, and machine learning were combined to predict cytomegalovirus infection status. Every discovery cohort repertoire had been produced on one sequencing platform. The study was designed to test whether signatures of past pathogen exposure could be identified by cataloging public T cell receptors. The later analysis used no new phenotypic data to find candidate immune exposures, relying instead on TCR beta sequences and their occurrence across donors. A later genetic analysis took genome-wide SNP genotypes for about three fifths of the roughly 670 donors and used that subset as a discovery cohort. HLA typing included class I and class II loci at four-digit resolution. In addition to the first cohort of 650 to 800 subjects, a separate validation cohort of approximately 110 different subjects was used. Among under 450 genotyped donors of the cohort, an average of roughly 240,000 unique TCR beta nucleotide sequences were sequenced per donor, roughly 18% of them non-productive. Alongside the repertoire data, information on donor age, sex, ethnicity and CMV serostatus was compiled. A later analysis re-analyzed previously published TCR beta repertoires from about 600 donors and added high-resolution HLA genotyping to study TCR occurrence patterns. Of the approximately 400 genotyped donors, 75% to 85% were placed in the genetic ancestry cluster associated with self-reported Caucasian donors. Using immunosequencing, the study profiled T cell repertoires from 500 to 800 subjects and related those repertoires to cytomegalovirus serostatus. The number of donors typed differed by locus, with roughly 629-640 for A, B, C, DRB1 and DQB1, 522 for DQA1, over 600 for DPA1, and some 450 for DPB1. Roughly five DR-DQ haplotypes were treated as single units for association and clustering because of strong linkage in the cohort. The research as a whole found: Some IMGT-functional V segments, including TRBV6-2 and TRBV6-3, could not be distinguished by the 87-base-pair reads and were therefore excluded. The classifier was reported to diagnose cytomegalovirus status with high specificity and sensitivity in both the original and validation cohorts. Because counts were too low, around 18 rarely observed V segments, including chromosome 9 orphons, were left out of the earlier analysis of roughly 600 of the donors. The authors suggested that the approach could potentially be extended to other disease states and immunological phenotypes. According to a later analysis, TCR association rates differed among HLA loci, with DRB1 alleles showing the most associated TCRs and HLA-C alleles showing the fewest. This cohort had only TCR beta chains sequenced, and the lack of alpha or paired-chain data limited which features could be detected. A cluster of highly shared sequence variants was judged likely to represent a technical artifact of the sequencing pipeline. Most TCR sequences were seen in very few donors, while some public TCRs were found in many individuals. In vitro tests confirmed that a few of the cytomegalovirus-associated TCR beta chains recognize cytomegalovirus antigens. The study gave a list of about 170 TCR beta chains associated with cytomegalovirus. A further reported finding was that TCR beta sequences accurately predicted the HLA-A and HLA-B alleles for most subjects in the first cohort. For the cohort, immune exposure information was limited to CMV serostatus. In a later analysis, HLA-associated TCR beta chains showed more clonal expansion and lower generation probabilities than non-associated chains that were equally common. HLA typing was unavailable for some donors at each locus, so association tests used only the typed subset. A later genetic analysis reported fewer N-insertions in productive TCRs among donors in an Asian-associated ancestry cluster than the 666-donor mean. At a false discovery rate of 0.05, a later analysis linked 16,000 or so TCR beta sequences to specific HLA alleles. Linkage disequilibrium might explain the correlated functional status among segregating V segments, but an unknown experimental factor could not be ruled out. In an earlier analysis of fewer than 750 of the donors, most TCR beta V segments were observed in productive rearrangements about 87% or about 30% of the time, broadly matching IMGT annotations. The presence/absence analyses assumed that sequencing depth was roughly uniform across donors, and that assumption may not be true. When HLA alleles, especially DR and DQ, strongly co-occurred, attributing TCR associations to individual alleles was difficult. In a later analysis, most CMV-associated TCR beta chains were found to appear HLA-restricted, with HLA associations seemingly driven largely by CMV exposure. According to a later analysis, parvovirus B19, influenza, CMV and Epstein-Barr virus appeared linked to several top co-occurrence clusters. In a later genetic analysis, a missense DCLRE1C variant was associated with V-gene and J-gene trimming of TCR beta chains, and the association was replicated in an independent cohort.

The library was made by the immunoSEQ multiplex PCR assay. For the multiplex PCR, a mixture combining 60 forward primers for TCR Vbeta segments and 13 reverse primers for TCR Jbeta segments was used. Amplification of the CDR3 region of rearranged TCR beta genes was performed with a multiplex PCR assay on genomic DNA. Amplified TCR beta libraries were sequenced as 87-base-pair reads on the Illumina HiSeq System. As for how the authors treated the data: Across the 600 to 700 repertoires, a later analysis counted 75 million to 90 million unique TCR beta chains, roughly 11 million of which were shared by at least two donors. Raw reads were error-corrected and collapsed into unique sequences with a nearest-neighbor algorithm that merged closely related sequences to remove PCR and sequencing errors. To assign V, D and J gene segments, CDR3 sequences were aligned to IMGT reference sequences. Each retained sequence needed at least a six-nucleotide match to both a V gene segment and a J gene segment. A rearrangement counted as productive if the CDR3 had no stop codons and remained in frame with V and J, and every other rearrangement counted as non-productive. Following IMGT convention, CDR3 was defined as the stretch from the second conserved V-encoded cysteine to the conserved J-encoded phenylalanine. In an earlier analysis of more than 550 of the donors, sequences lacking an unambiguous match to a single V gene segment were excluded. In an earlier analysis of approximately 590 of the donors, V segments were called functional above 56.7% productive rearrangements and were called segregating when the between-donor standard deviation exceeded 5%. To diagnose cytomegalovirus status from the catalog of TCR beta chain sequences, a statistical classification framework was built. In a later analysis, TCR nucleotide sequences were compared against IMGT/GENE-DB human TR gene sequences so that V and J genes could be assigned. In a later analysis, CDR3 sequences and most-parsimonious VDJ recombination scenarios were assigned using the TCRdist pipeline. In a later analysis, each TCR beta chain was defined by its CDR3 amino acid sequence together with its V-gene family, and reads without a unique V-gene family were excluded. A later analysis removed 500 to 650 highly shared, low-generation-probability nucleotide sequences to deal with suspected cross-contamination and a sequencing artifact. A later analysis calculated a clonal expansion index for each public chain from normalized within-repertoire ranks of inferred template counts. A later analysis computed generation probabilities with a VDJ recombination model fitted to out-of-frame rearrangements, and checked the results against IGoR. Hypergeometric tests were used in a later analysis to score TCR-TCR, TCR-HLA and TCR-CMV co-occurrence, with a repertoire-size bias correction applied to the TCR pairs. In a later analysis, false discovery rates were estimated by permuting HLA or CMV assignments 20 times. In a later analysis, co-occurring TCRs were grouped with DBSCAN, and TCRdist sequence similarity was added when clustering was performed within HLA-allele-positive subsets. Co-occurrence clustering excluded repertoires with fewer than 30,000 or more than 120,000 public chains, plus five with anomalous nucleotide sharing. The immuneACCESS repertoire file appears here via TCRdb, limited to in-frame rearrangements. These files lack a portion of the clones; in checked studies, under half of the deficit traces to unresolved V genes, and the cause of the others is not known. D and trimming come from the DNA, and the V and J calls and clone size come from that table. The table for this sample lists around 140,000 clones. Around 1.7% of the sample belongs to the ten largest clones.

Inclusive of the bounding cysteine and phenylalanine, the CDR3 is 17 residues long. The kept DNA is CDR3 alone, 51 bases in frame from the first base. V has 5 bases trimmed and J has 6 bases trimmed; junction bases matching no gene number 10. CDR1 and CDR2, looked up from the germline V gene (reference sequence), are LNHDA and SQIVND. The cohort comprised 666 healthy bone marrow donors. All cohort members were sampled while nominally healthy, although unrecorded immune exposures were likely present. The donor was CMV seronegative and was included in the group of 352 seronegative cohort members. A peripheral blood sample was provided by each donor, and peripheral blood mononuclear cells were used for TCR beta sequencing. The Qiagen DNeasy Blood Extraction Kit was used to extract genomic DNA from the blood cell samples.

Sequencing input: PBMCs. This chain is built from TRBV19 and TRBJ2-3, with 14 middle bases fitting TRBD2. The clonotype comes from a woman aged 50 to 60 in good health and CMV-seronegative. The sequenced DNA: TGTGCCAGTAGTCCTTACGGGACTAGCGGGAGTCGGGATACGCAGTATTTT. Protein translation: CASSPYGTSGSRDTQYF. With all but the CDR3 taken from the reference TRBV19 and TRBJ2-3 genes, the full variable domain is: DGGITQSPKYLFRKEGQNVTLSCEQNLNHDAMYWYRQDPGQGLRLIYYSQIVNDFQKGDIAEGYSVSREKKESFPLTVTSAQKNPTAFYLCASSPYGTSGSRDTQYFGPGTRLTVL.